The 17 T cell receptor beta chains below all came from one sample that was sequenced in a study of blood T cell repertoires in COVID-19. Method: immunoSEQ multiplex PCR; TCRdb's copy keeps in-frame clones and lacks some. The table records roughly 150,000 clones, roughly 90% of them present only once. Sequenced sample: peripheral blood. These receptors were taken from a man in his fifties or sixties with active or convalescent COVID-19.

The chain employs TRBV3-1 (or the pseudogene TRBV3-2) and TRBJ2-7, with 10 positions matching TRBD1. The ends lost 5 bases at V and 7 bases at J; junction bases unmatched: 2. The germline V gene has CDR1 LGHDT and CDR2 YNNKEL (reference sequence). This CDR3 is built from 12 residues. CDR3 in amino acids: CASSDRGREQYF. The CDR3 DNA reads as TGTGCCAGCAGCGACAGGGGGCGGGAGCAGTACTTC.

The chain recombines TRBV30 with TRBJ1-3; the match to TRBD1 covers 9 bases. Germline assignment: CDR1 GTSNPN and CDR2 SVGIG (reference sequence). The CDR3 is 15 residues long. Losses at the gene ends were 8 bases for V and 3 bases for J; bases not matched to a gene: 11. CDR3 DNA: TGTGCCACACGGCCCCGGGACAGGGTTGGAAACACCATATATTTT. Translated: CATRPRDRVGNTIYF.

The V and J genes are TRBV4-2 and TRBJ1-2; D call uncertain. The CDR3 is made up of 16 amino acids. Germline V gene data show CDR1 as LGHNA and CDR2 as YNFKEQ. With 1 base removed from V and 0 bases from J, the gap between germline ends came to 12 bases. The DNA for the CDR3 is TGTGCCAGCAGCCAAGGAGGGCGGACTGCTAACTATGGCTACACCTTC. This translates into CASSQGGRTANYGYTF.

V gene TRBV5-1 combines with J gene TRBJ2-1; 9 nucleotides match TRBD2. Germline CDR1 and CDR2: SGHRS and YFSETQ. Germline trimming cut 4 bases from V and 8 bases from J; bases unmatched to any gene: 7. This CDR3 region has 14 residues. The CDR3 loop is CASSVGTSRDEQFF. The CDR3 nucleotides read TGCGCCAGCAGCGTCGGGACTAGCCGCGATGAGCAGTTCTTC. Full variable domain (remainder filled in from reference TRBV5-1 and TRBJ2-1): KAGVTQTPRYLIKTRGQQVTLSCSPISGHRSVSWYQQTPGQGLQFLFEYFSETQRNKGNFPGRFSGRQFSNSRSEMNVSTLELGDSALYLCASSVGTSRDEQFFGPGTRLTVL.

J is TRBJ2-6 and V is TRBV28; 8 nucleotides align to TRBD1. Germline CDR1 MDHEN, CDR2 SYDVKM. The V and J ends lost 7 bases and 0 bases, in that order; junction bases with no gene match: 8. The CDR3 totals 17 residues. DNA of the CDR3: TGTGCCAGCATCAACCGGGACAGGAGCTCTGGGGCCAACGTCCTGACTTTC. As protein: CASINRDRSSGANVLTF.

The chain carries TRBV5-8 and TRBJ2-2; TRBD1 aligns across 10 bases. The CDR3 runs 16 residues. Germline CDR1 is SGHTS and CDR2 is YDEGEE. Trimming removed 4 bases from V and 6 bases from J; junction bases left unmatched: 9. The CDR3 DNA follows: TGTGCCAGCAGCACGGTGGTGACAGGGGGCCCCGGGGAGCTGTTTTTT. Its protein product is CASSTVVTGGPGELFF.

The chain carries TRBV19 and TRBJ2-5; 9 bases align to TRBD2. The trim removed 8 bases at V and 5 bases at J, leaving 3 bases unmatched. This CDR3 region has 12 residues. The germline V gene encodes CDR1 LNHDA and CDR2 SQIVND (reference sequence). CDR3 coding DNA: TGTGCCAGTGATAGCGGGGGCGAGACCCAGTACTTC. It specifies CASDSGGETQYF.

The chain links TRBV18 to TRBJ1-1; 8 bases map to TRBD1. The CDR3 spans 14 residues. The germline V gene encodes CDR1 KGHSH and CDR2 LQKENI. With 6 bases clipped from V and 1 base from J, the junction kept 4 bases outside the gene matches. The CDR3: CASSPGTGNTEAFF. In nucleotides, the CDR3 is TGTGCCAGCTCCCCCGGGACAGGGAACACTGAAGCTTTCTTT.

CDR3: CASSLGRDSFNEQFF. CDR3 coding DNA: TGTGCCAGCAGCTTAGGACGGGACAGTTTCAATGAGCAGTTCTTC. This rearrangement joins TRBV5-6 to TRBJ2-1; 7 nucleotides match TRBD1. V was pared by 2 bases and J by 6 bases, with 8 bases of the junction left unmatched. Germline CDR1 SGHDT, CDR2 YYEEEE. The CDR3 consists of 15 residues.

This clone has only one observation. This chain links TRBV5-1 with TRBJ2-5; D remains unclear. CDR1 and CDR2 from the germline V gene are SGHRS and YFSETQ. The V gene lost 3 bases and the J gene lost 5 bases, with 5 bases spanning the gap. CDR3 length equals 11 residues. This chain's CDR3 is CASSYKETQYF. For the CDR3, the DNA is TGCGCCAGCAGCTACAAGGAGACCCAGTACTTC.

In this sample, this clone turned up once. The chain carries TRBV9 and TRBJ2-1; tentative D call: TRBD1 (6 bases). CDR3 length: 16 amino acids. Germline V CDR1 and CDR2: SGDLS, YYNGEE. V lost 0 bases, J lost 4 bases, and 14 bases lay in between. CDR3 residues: CASSVGSGQIYNEQFF. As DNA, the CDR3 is TGTGCCAGCAGCGTAGGGTCTGGACAGATATACAATGAGCAGTTCTTC.

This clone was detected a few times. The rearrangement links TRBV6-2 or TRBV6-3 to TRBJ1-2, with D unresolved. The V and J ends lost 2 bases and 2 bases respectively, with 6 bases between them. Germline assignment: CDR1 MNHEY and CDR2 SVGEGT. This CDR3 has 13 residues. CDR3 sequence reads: CASSYRENYGYTF. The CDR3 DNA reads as TGTGCCAGCAGTTACAGGGAGAACTATGGCTACACCTTC.

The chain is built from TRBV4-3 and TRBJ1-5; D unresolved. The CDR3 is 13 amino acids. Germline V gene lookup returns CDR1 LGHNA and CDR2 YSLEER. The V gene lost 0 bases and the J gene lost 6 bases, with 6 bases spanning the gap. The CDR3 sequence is CASSQDGGQPQHF. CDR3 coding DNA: TGCGCCAGCAGCCAAGACGGCGGTCAGCCCCAGCATTTT.

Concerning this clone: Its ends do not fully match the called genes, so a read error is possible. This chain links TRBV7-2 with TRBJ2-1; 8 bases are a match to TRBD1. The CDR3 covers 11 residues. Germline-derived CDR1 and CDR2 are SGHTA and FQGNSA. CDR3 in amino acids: CASSDRDRRVF. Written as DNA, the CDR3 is TGTGCCAGCAGCGACCGGGACAGGCGGGTCTTC.

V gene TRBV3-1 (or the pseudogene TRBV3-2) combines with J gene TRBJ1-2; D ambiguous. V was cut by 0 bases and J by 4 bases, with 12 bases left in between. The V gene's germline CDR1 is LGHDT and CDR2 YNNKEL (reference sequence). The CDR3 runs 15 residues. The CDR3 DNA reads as TGTGCCAGCAGCCAAGAGGAAGGTCAGGCCTATGGCTACACCTTC. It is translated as CASSQEEGQAYGYTF.

CDR3 sequence (DNA): TGTGCCAGCAGCCACCGGACTAGCGGGGAGACCCAGTACTTC. Its protein is CASSHRTSGETQYF. This chain connects TRBV11-2 to TRBJ2-5, with TRBD2 matching over 11 bases. This CDR3 region has 14 residues. Germline assignment: CDR1 SGHAT and CDR2 FQNNGV. The J segment lost 5 bases and the V segment lost 5 bases, leaving 4 bases of the junction unmatched.

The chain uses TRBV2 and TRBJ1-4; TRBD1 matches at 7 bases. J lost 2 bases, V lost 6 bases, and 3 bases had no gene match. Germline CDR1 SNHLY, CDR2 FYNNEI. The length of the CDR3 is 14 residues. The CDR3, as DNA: TGTGCCAGCAGCCAACAGGGGACTAATGAAAAACTGTTTTTT. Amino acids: CASSQQGTNEKLFF.